These 27 T cell receptor beta chains originate from one sample sequenced in a study of immune characterization of retroperitoneal liposarcoma. TCRdb reanalysed the PCR reads using MiXCR and keeps one entry per CDR3 protein. The sample records more than 9,000 distinct CDR3 sequences, 25% to 30% being singletons. Sequencing input: tumor tissue. All receptors derive from a female donor with retroperitoneal liposarcoma.

J is TRBJ2-1 and V is TRBV6-1; 7 nucleotides align to TRBD2. After removal of 6 bases from V and 4 bases from J, the junction contained 3 bases not matched to a gene. Germline loops: CDR1 MNHNS, CDR2 SASEGT. This CDR3 has 13 residues. CDR3 sequence reads: CASRTSPYNEQFF. The CDR3 nucleotides read TGTGCCAGCAGGACTAGCCCGTACAATGAGCAGTTCTTC.

This clonotype has a count of ten or more. V and J are TRBV7-6 and TRBJ2-5; 15 bases match TRBD2. The germline V gene has CDR1 SGHVS and CDR2 FNYEAQ. Germline trimming cut 1 base from V and 4 bases from J; bases unmatched to any gene: 4. There are 17 residues in the CDR3. The CDR3 DNA reads TGTGCCAGCAGCTTAGGGACTAGCGGGAGGGCGCGAGAGACCCAGTACTTC. It is translated as CASSLGTSGRARETQYF.

This clonotype is labeled medium-sized (0.01 to 0.1%). V gene TRBV7-2 combines with J gene TRBJ2-1; TRBD2 matches 12 bases. V gave up 2 bases and J gave up 10 bases; unmatched junction bases: 12. The CDR3 length is 17 residues. Germline V CDR1 and CDR2: SGHTA, FQGNSA. The CDR3 DNA is TGTGCCAGCAGCTTATATCCTAGCGGGAGGGCCGCCAACGAGCAGTTCTTC. Translating gives CASSLYPSGRAANEQFF.

This clonotype was found a few times. The chain employs TRBV12-3 or TRBV12-4 and TRBJ2-1; D may be TRBD1 or TRBD2 (5 bases each). The V end lost 5 bases, the J end lost 5 bases, and 16 bases lay between the germline ends. The CDR3 has 15 amino acids. CDR3 in DNA: TGTGCCAGCAGTCCCGGTTCGGGACCTGACAATGAGCAGTTCTTC. Residues: CASSPGSGPDNEQFF.

The CDR3, as DNA: TGCGCCAGCAGCCAGGAGATGAAAACCTACGAGCAGTACTTC. It encodes CASSQEMKTYEQYF. The rearrangement links TRBV4-1 to TRBJ2-4; unclear D gene. The J call may not be correct, given that the DNA end is closer to TRBJ2-7. CDR3 length: 14 amino acids. CDR1 and CDR2 (germline): MGHRA, YSYEKL.

This clonotype is judged medium-sized. The chain couples TRBV7-2 to TRBJ2-3; TRBD1 matches 7 bases. The CDR3 has 17 amino acids. The ends lost 5 bases at V and 2 bases at J; junction bases unmatched: 13. Germline CDR1 SGHTA, CDR2 FQGNSA. DNA for the CDR3: TGTGCCAGCAGCCCATGGGCAGGAGACAGGGACACAGATACGCAGTATTTT. The encoded protein is CASSPWAGDRDTDTQYF.

This clonotype was detected a few times. The chain is built from TRBV10-2 and TRBJ2-3, with TRBD1 matching 10 bases. V was pared by 6 bases and J by 0 bases, with 3 bases of the junction left unmatched. The CDR3 runs to 15 residues. The V gene's germline CDR1 is WSHSY and CDR2 SAAADI. The CDR3 region has the DNA TGCGCCAGCAGGGGACAGGGGATTAGCACAGATACGCAGTATTTT. Amino acids: CASRGQGISTDTQYF.

This clonotype has a handful of counts. This may arise from a read error, as a much more abundant clone is one base away. The genes are TRBV11-3 and TRBJ2-7, with a tentative D call TRBD1 (6 bases). V was clipped by 10 bases and J by 3 bases, with 19 bases between them. The CDR3 length is 14 residues. CDR1 is SGHNT and CDR2 is YENEEA in the germline V gene. The DNA of the CDR3 is TGTGCCAACAGTCCCAGGGGCAGTGACTACGAGCAGTACTTC. Translated: CANSPRGSDYEQYF.

The rearrangement links TRBV10-1 to TRBJ2-3; TRBD2 matches at 7 bases. V was clipped by 2 bases and J by 2 bases; unmatched bases: 7. The CDR3 runs 16 residues. CDR1 is WNHNN, CDR2 SYGVQD, per germline (reference sequence). DNA of the CDR3: TGCGCCAGCAGTGAGCCGGGGCGGGAGAACACAGATACGCAGTATTTT. Translated, it gives CASSEPGRENTDTQYF.

This clonotype was seen ten or more times. CDR3 in amino acids: CASSLYSGKQFF. CDR3 nucleotides: TGTGCCAGCAGTTTGTACTCCGGCAAGCAGTTCTTC. The chain recombines TRBV12-3 or TRBV12-4 with TRBJ2-1; unclear D gene. The ends were cut back, 3 bases at V and 11 bases at J, with 11 bases in the middle. The CDR3 length is 12 residues.

The CDR3 DNA follows: TGCGCCAGCAGCCCCTGGACAGGGGGCTACGAGCAGTTCTTC. Its protein product is CASSPWTGGYEQFF. V and J are TRBV4-1 and TRBJ2-1; 11 nucleotides line up with TRBD1. With 4 bases clipped from V and 10 bases from J, the junction kept 6 bases outside the gene matches. CDR3 length equals 14 residues. CDR1 is MGHRA and CDR2 is YSYEKL in the germline V gene.

In this sample, this clonotype is medium-sized. This chain uses TRBV7-2 with TRBJ2-3; 10 bases match TRBD2. From germline, CDR1 is SGHTA and CDR2 FQGNSA. V shed 4 bases, J shed 3 bases, and the junction held 13 bases outside the gene matches. This CDR3 region has 18 residues. The CDR3 region is CASSSTAGGRYWTDTQYF. CDR3 coding DNA: TGTGCCAGCAGCTCCACAGCGGGGGGGCGGTATTGGACAGATACGCAGTATTTT.

By frequency in the sample, this clonotype is medium-sized (0.01 to 0.1%). Mismatch with germline at one junction end may stem from a read error. The chain joins TRBV6-6 to TRBJ2-1, with TRBD2 identical over 10 bases. The J call may be wrong; the DNA end is better matched by TRBJ2-7. The CDR3 length is 16 residues. Germline loops: CDR1 MNHNY, CDR2 SVGAGI (reference sequence). The CDR3 loop is CASSDSSGGAYNEQYF. The CDR3 nucleotides read TGTGCCAGCAGTGACTCGAGCGGGGGGGCCTACAATGAGCAGTACTTC.

This chain connects TRBV7-8 to TRBJ2-5; maybe TRBD1 (5 bases). There are 19 residues in the CDR3. V shed 2 bases and J shed 5 bases, with 27 bases lying between them. Germline loops: CDR1 SGHVS, CDR2 FQNEAQ. This chain's CDR3 is CASSLSRRVTVLVSETQYF. The CDR3 region has the DNA TGTGCCAGCAGCTTAAGTCGCAGGGTGACCGTTTTGGTTAGTGAGACCCAGTACTTC.

This clonotype was detected only a few times. The chain combines TRBV6-1 with TRBJ1-1; D may be TRBD1 (6 bases). Trimming stripped 3 bases from V and 4 bases from J, with 15 bases between. CDR1 MNHNS and CDR2 SASEGT come from the germline V gene. The CDR3 is made up of 15 amino acids. CDR3 sequence (DNA): TGTGCCAGCAGTGATTTGTTAGAGGGGGTCACTGAAGCTTTCTTT. Translation gives CASSDLLEGVTEAFF.

This clonotype was recorded at least ten times. J is TRBJ2-1 and V is TRBV12-3 or TRBV12-4; D perhaps matches TRBD1 (7 bases). The J call is doubtful: the DNA matches TRBJ2-7 better. The CDR3 extends over 14 amino acids. The CDR3 bases are TGTGCCAGCACGGTGCGGCAGGGGGGTTTTGAGCAGTACTTC. Amino acids: CASTVRQGGFEQYF.

The chain couples TRBV6-1 to TRBJ2-2, with D possibly TRBD2 on 5 matching bases. From germline, CDR1 is MNHNS and CDR2 SASEGT. The CDR3 spans 12 residues. Between the trimmed V and J ends, which lost 6 bases and 8 bases, there was a span of 10 bases. The CDR3 here is CASSNRGGELFF. DNA of the CDR3: TGTGCCAGCAGCAACCGGGGAGGGGAGCTGTTTTTT.

This clonotype was counted many times. The rearrangement joins TRBV12-3 or TRBV12-4 to TRBJ2-1, with TRBD1 matching over 7 bases. This CDR3 comprises 14 residues. V shed 5 bases and J 10 bases; nucleotides not matched to a gene: 11. This chain's CDR3 is CASSPTGRIYEQFF. CDR3 sequence (DNA): TGTGCCAGCAGTCCGACAGGGAGAATCTACGAGCAGTTCTTC.

This clonotype has only a few counts. This chain uses TRBV11-2 with TRBJ2-1; TRBD2 matches at 9 bases. The last part of the DNA fits TRBJ2-7 better; the J call may be wrong. The CDR3 has 16 amino acids. Germline CDR1 and CDR2: SGHAT and FQNNGV. DNA for the CDR3: TGTGCCAGCAGCTTAGATCGAGGCGGCGGGGGGGGGGAGCAGTACTTC. Encoded protein: CASSLDRGGGGGEQYF.

This sequence joins TRBV11-3 and TRBJ1-1; D remains unclear. This CDR3 has 13 amino acids. The germline V and J ends were trimmed by 0 bases and 8 bases, with 10 bases remaining between them. Looked up from germline, CDR1 is SGHNT and CDR2 is YENEEA. The CDR3 reads CASSLDSSREAFF. The CDR3, as DNA: TGTGCCAGCAGCTTAGATTCGTCGAGAGAAGCTTTCTTT.

This clonotype is judged medium-sized. This rearrangement joins TRBV7-2 to TRBJ2-3; weak D call: TRBD2 (6 bases). CDR3 length: 15 amino acids. Germline V gene sequence: CDR1 SGHTA, CDR2 FQGNSA. V lost 4 bases and J 7 bases, leaving 18 bases between the germline ends. In DNA, the CDR3 is TGTGCCAGCAGCTCCCTCAGCGGGCCCACCTATACGCAGTATTTT. Amino acid sequence: CASSSLSGPTYTQYF.

This clonotype was counted a few times. The V gene is TRBV6-1, the J gene TRBJ1-1, with 7 bases matching TRBD1. The CDR3 has 14 residues. V gave up 7 bases and J gave up 1 base; unmatched junction bases: 6. Germline V gene lookup returns CDR1 MNHNS and CDR2 SASEGT. CDR3 region: CASTRTGPNTEAFF. The CDR3 DNA follows: TGTGCCAGCACCCGGACAGGACCGAACACTGAAGCTTTCTTT.

The J gene is TRBJ2-1, the V gene TRBV11-2, with 9 bases that match TRBD1. The J call is doubtful: the DNA matches TRBJ2-7 better. CDR3 length: 15 residues. Germline CDR1 and CDR2: SGHAT and FQNNGV. The CDR3 DNA reads as TGTGCCAGCAGCTTAAGTGGGACAGGGAGCTACGAGCAGTACTTC. Translated: CASSLSGTGSYEQYF.

This clonotype has just a few counts. This chain uses TRBV6-1 with TRBJ1-5, with D perhaps TRBD1 (6 bases). Between the trimmed V and J ends, which lost 6 bases and 0 bases, there was a span of 12 bases. The V gene's germline CDR1 is MNHNS and CDR2 SASEGT. The CDR3 is 15 residues long. CDR3 sequence reads: CASRRTAYSNQPQHF. The CDR3 DNA sequence: TGTGCCAGCAGAAGGACAGCTTATAGCAATCAGCCCCAGCATTTT.

This clonotype is labeled as medium-sized. The chain recombines TRBV6-6 with TRBJ2-3; 7 bases are shared with TRBD2. CDR1 is MNHNY, CDR2 SVGAGI, per germline (reference sequence). This CDR3 has 15 amino acids. Germline trimming cut 2 bases from V and 4 bases from J; bases unmatched to any gene: 6. The chain's CDR3 is CASSYKAGWSDTQYF. The CDR3 region has the DNA TGTGCCAGCAGTTACAAAGCGGGATGGTCAGATACGCAGTATTTT.

This clonotype has just a few counts. V and J are TRBV6-6 and TRBJ2-7; TRBD1 matches at 10 bases. The J call may be wrong; the DNA end is better matched by TRBJ2-1. The CDR3 sequence is 15 residues long. Germline CDR1 reads MNHNY; CDR2 reads SVGAGI (reference sequence). DNA of the CDR3: TGTGCCAGCAGTTACTCGACAGGGGGCCCCTACGAGCAGTTCTTC. Its protein product is CASSYSTGGPYEQFF.

Ten or more counts support this clonotype. The V gene is TRBV7-2, the J gene TRBJ1-1, with TRBD1 matching over 9 bases. The CDR3 is 17 residues long. Germline lookup yields CDR1 SGHTA and CDR2 FQGNSA. Trimming took 4 bases from V and 0 from J; bases not matched to a gene: 9. Here the CDR3 reads CASSSRTGALMNTEAFF. CDR3 in DNA: TGTGCCAGCAGCTCCCGGACAGGGGCACTTATGAACACTGAAGCTTTCTTT.